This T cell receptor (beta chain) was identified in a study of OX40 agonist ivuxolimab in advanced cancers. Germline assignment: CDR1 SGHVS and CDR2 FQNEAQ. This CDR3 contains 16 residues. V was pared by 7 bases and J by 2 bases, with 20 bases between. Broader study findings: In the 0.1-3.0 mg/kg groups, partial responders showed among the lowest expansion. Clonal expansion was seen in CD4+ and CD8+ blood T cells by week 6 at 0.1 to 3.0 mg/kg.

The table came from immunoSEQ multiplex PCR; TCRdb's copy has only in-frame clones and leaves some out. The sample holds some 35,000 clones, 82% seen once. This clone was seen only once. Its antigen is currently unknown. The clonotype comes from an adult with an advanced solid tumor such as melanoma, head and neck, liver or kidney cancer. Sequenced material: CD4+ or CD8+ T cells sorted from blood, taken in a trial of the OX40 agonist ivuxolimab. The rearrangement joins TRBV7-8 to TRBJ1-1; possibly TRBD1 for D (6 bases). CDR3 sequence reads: CASTLTPRGRNTEAFF. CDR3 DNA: TGTGCCAGCACCCTTACCCCCAGGGGCCGTAACACTGAAGCTTTCTTT.